Sequencing of this T cell receptor (beta chain) was carried out in a study of T cells in localized non-small cell lung cancer. Germline values: CDR1 MNHEY, CDR2 SMNVEV (reference sequence). V lost 8 bases, J lost 5 bases, and 4 bases lay in between. This CDR3 is 10 amino acids long. Sequencing used immunoSEQ multiplex PCR; TCRdb keeps in-frame clones, though not all of them. Of some 41,000 clones listed, approximately 83% are singletons. Sequences were derived from PBMCs, sampled before any cancer treatment. The receptor comes from a man aged 40 to 69 with stage II lung adenocarcinoma. The genes are TRBV27 and TRBJ1-5; no definite D call. As DNA, the CDR3 is TGTGCCAGCGGCCATCAGCCCCAGCATTTT. Protein: CASGHQPQHF.